Each of the 20 T cell receptor beta chains below was sequenced from the same sample in a study of blood T cells in healthy people across ages. Using a J-beta primer mix together with a sample-barcoded 5' primer, a second PCR was run for about 6 to 12 cycles. TCRdb reanalysed the 5' RACE reads using MiXCR and keeps one entry per CDR3 protein. The sample contains about 1,500,000 distinct CDR3 sequences, approximately 40% of which appear only once. Sample: blood. The receptors shown here come from a woman aged 18-35 years in good health.

This clonotype was detected many times. The junction departs from the called germline gene at one end, perhaps through a read error. The rearrangement joins TRBV5-1 to TRBJ2-1; TRBD2 matches at 11 bases. Germline V gives CDR1 SGHRS, CDR2 YFSETQ. This CDR3 is 16 amino acids long. The CDR3 DNA reads TGTGCCAGCAGTTTAGGTGGGACTAGCGGATACAATGAGCAGTTCTTC. Translating it yields CASSLGGTSGYNEQFF.

The CDR3 spells CASSLSGGTRYNEQFF. DNA of the CDR3: TGTGCCAGCAGTTTATCCGGGGGCACTCGCTACAATGAGCAGTTCTTC. This chain links TRBV27 with TRBJ2-1; possibly TRBD1 or TRBD2 for D (6 bases each). Germline loops: CDR1 MNHEY, CDR2 SMNVEV (reference sequence). With 0 bases removed from V and 3 bases from J, the gap between germline ends came to 12 bases. The CDR3 totals 16 residues.

This clonotype was counted between two and nine times. The V call is TRBV18, the J call TRBJ2-3; 12 bases are shared with TRBD2. After removal of 4 bases from V and 6 bases from J, the junction contained 5 bases not matched to a gene. Germline V gene lookup returns CDR1 KGHSH and CDR2 LQKENI. CDR3 size: 15 residues. The CDR3 DNA reads TGTGCCAGCTCACGACTAGCGGGAGTGGAGGATACGCAGTATTTT. It specifies CASSRLAGVEDTQYF. The whole variable domain, filled in from reference TRBV18 and TRBJ2-3, reads NAGVMQNPRHLVRRRGQEARLRCSPMKGHSHVYWYRQLPEEGLKFMVYLQKENIIDESGMPKERFSAEFPKEGPSILRIQQVVRGDSAAYFCASSRLAGVEDTQYFGPGTRLTVL.

This clonotype was recorded a few times. This chain connects TRBV5-6 to TRBJ2-1, with D perhaps TRBD2 (7 bases). This CDR3 spans 16 amino acids. V lost 4 bases, J lost 1 base, and 15 bases lay in between. Germline lookup yields CDR1 SGHDT and CDR2 YYEEEE. The CDR3 sequence is CASSIRGARSYNEQFF. DNA of the CDR3: TGTGCCAGCAGCATACGGGGGGCGCGGTCCTACAATGAGCAGTTCTTC.

This chain uses TRBV5-1 with TRBJ1-2, with a weak D call TRBD1 (5 bases). This CDR3 has 15 amino acids. CDR1 is SGHRS and CDR2 is YFSETQ in the germline V gene. V was pared by 1 base and J by 2 bases, with 12 bases between. CDR3 sequence (DNA): TGCGCCAGCAGCTTGACCACAGGAGTCAACTATGGCTACACCTTC. Translating it yields CASSLTTGVNYGYTF.

The chain has TRBV29-1 and TRBJ1-2; possibly TRBD1 for D (5 bases). Germline V gene data show CDR1 as SQVTM and CDR2 as ANQGSEA. V was pared by 6 bases and J by 8 bases, with 22 bases between. The CDR3 runs to 14 residues. This CDR3 reads CSVAPGLHDGGYTF. DNA of the CDR3: TGCAGCGTCGCCCCGGGACTTCACGACGGGGGCTACACCTTC.

This clonotype was counted many times. The gene calls are TRBV12-3 or TRBV12-4 and TRBJ1-2; possibly TRBD1 for D (5 bases). This CDR3 region has 14 residues. V lost 5 bases to trimming and J lost 5 bases, with 15 bases between them. CDR3 nucleotides: TGTGCCAGCAGTCCTCAGGGCTCAGGGTATGGCTACACCTTC. Protein product: CASSPQGSGYGYTF.

This sequence joins TRBV5-1 and TRBJ1-1; D ambiguous. V was shortened by 8 bases and J by 5 bases, with 16 bases between the two germline ends. Germline lookup yields CDR1 SGHRS and CDR2 YFSETQ. The CDR3 runs to 13 residues. CDR3 residues: CARGGGRVTEAFF. As DNA, the CDR3 is TGCGCCAGGGGAGGAGGGCGTGTGACTGAAGCTTTCTTT.

As for this clonotype: At one end, the junction sequence differs from germline, possibly due to a read error. The V call is TRBV3-1, the J call TRBJ2-6; the D gene is possibly TRBD1 (5 bases). CDR3 length: 14 amino acids. CDR1 and CDR2 (germline): LGHDT, YNNKEL (reference sequence). CDR3 protein: CASNQLIGANVPTF. As DNA, the CDR3 is TGTGCCAGCAACCAATTAATAGGGGCCAACGTCCCGACTTTC.

This clonotype was observed a handful of times. This chain's CDR3 is CASSPRLVNTEAFF. In DNA, the CDR3 is TGTGCCAGCAGCCCTCGTTTGGTAAACACTGAAGCTTTCTTT. The chain is built from TRBV7-9 and TRBJ1-1; D gene uncertain. The ends were cut back, 5 bases at V and 2 bases at J, with 12 bases in the middle. Germline values: CDR1 SEHNR, CDR2 FQNEAQ (reference sequence). The CDR3 runs to 14 residues. Based on the CDR3 plus reference TRBV7-9 and TRBJ1-1, the full variable domain is DTGVSQNPRHKITKRGQNVTFRCDPISEHNRLYWYRQTLGQGPEFLTYFQNEAQLEKSRLLSDRFSAERPKGSFSTLEIQRTEQGDSAMYLCASSPRLVNTEAFFGQGTRLTVV.

The rearrangement links TRBV5-1 to TRBJ2-7; 9 bases map to TRBD2. The V gene end was trimmed by 0 bases and the J gene end by 1 base; junction bases not matched to a gene: 5. The CDR3 is 16 amino acids. CDR1 and CDR2 from the germline V gene are SGHRS and YFSETQ. In nucleotides, the CDR3 is TGCGCCAGCAGCTTGGCCACGGGACTAGCTTCCTACGAGCAGTACTTC. It is translated as CASSLATGLASYEQYF.

This clonotype appeared a few times. The gene calls are TRBV3-1 and TRBJ2-7, with a weak D call TRBD1 (6 bases). The DNA end is more similar to TRBJ2-5, so the J call may be wrong. Germline values: CDR1 LGHDT, CDR2 YNNKEL (reference sequence). The CDR3 covers 16 residues. CDR3 bases: TGTGCCAGCAGCCAAGAGGGGGCTGGAGGTTGGAAGACCCAGTACTTC. Translation: CASSQEGAGGWKTQYF.

This clonotype turned up a few times. V usage is TRBV10-3 and J usage is TRBJ2-1; either TRBD1 or TRBD2 may fit D (7 bases each). Germline CDR1 reads ENHRY; CDR2 reads SYGVKD. The CDR3 sequence is 19 residues long. Between the trimmed V and J ends, which lost 4 bases and 6 bases, there was a span of 28 bases. CDR3 coding DNA: TGTGCCATCAGTGCAGGGGGGGGGGCCGATAAAGGTCACTCCAATGAGCAGTTCTTC. Its translation is CAISAGGGADKGHSNEQFF.

This clonotype was counted at least ten times. This chain links TRBV18 with TRBJ2-3; 13 bases align to TRBD2. The CDR3 is made up of 16 amino acids. Germline CDR1 reads KGHSH; CDR2 reads LQKENI. Trimming cost V 8 bases and J 0 bases; bases outside gene matches: 5. The chain's CDR3 is CASSPGLAGSTDTQYF. CDR3 nucleotides: TGTGCCAGCAGCCCGGGACTAGCGGGAAGCACAGATACGCAGTATTTT. Combining the CDR3 with reference TRBV18 and TRBJ2-3 gives the whole variable domain NAGVMQNPRHLVRRRGQEARLRCSPMKGHSHVYWYRQLPEEGLKFMVYLQKENIIDESGMPKERFSAEFPKEGPSILRIQQVVRGDSAAYFCASSPGLAGSTDTQYFGPGTRLTVL.

The rearrangement uses TRBV12-3 or TRBV12-4 and TRBJ2-7; D gene unclear. Trimming pared 6 bases from V and 9 bases from J, leaving 15 bases between. The CDR3 consists of 12 residues. The CDR3 bases are TGTGCCAGCAGCAATCGGTCGGGCCGGCAGTACTTC. This translates into CASSNRSGRQYF.

Points on this clonotype: A much larger clonotype is one base distant, so this may be a read error. The genes are TRBV5-6 and TRBJ2-5; D remains ambiguous. The DNA end is a closer match to TRBJ2-7, so the J assignment may be wrong. The CDR3 loop spans 12 amino acids. Germline assignment: CDR1 SGHDT and CDR2 YYEEEE. The CDR3 region is CASSFASYEQYF. CDR3 DNA: TGTGCCAGCAGCTTTGCCTCCTACGAGCAGTACTTC.

This clonotype was seen a few times. CDR3 amino acids: CASSQVPLRNNEQFF. The CDR3 bases are TGCGCCAGCAGCCAGGTTCCCCTGCGTAACAATGAGCAGTTCTTC. The chain joins TRBV4-1 to TRBJ2-1; D uncertain. Trimming removed 3 bases at V and 5 bases at J, with 14 bases between. The length of the CDR3 is 15 residues. The germline V gene has CDR1 MGHRA and CDR2 YSYEKL.

This clonotype was counted a single time. V gene TRBV28 combines with J gene TRBJ2-3; D is unclear. CDR1 and CDR2 from the germline V gene are MDHEN and SYDVKM. V lost 2 bases to trimming and J lost 4 bases, with 13 bases between them. The CDR3 covers 15 residues. The CDR3 sequence: CASSLTAPSPDTQYF. DNA of the CDR3: TGTGCCAGCAGTTTAACGGCTCCCTCTCCAGATACGCAGTATTTT.

The gene calls are TRBV4-1 and TRBJ2-4, with 10 bases lining up with TRBD2. Gene TRBJ2-7 matches the end of the DNA better, so the J call may be wrong. CDR3 size: 16 residues. Germline V CDR1 and CDR2: MGHRA, YSYEKL. The CDR3 DNA follows: TGCGCCAGCAGCCAAGACTGGCTAGCGGGAGTTAACGAGCAGTACTTC. Its protein product is CASSQDWLAGVNEQYF.

This chain's CDR3 is CASSFGDAPYEQYF. The CDR3 coding sequence is TGTGCCAGCAGCTTCGGGGACGCGCCCTACGAGCAGTACTTC. The chain uses TRBV7-3 and TRBJ2-7; D is perhaps TRBD1 or TRBD2 (5 bases each). V was shortened by 3 bases and J by 2 bases, with 11 bases between the two germline ends. Germline V lookup: CDR1 SGHTA, CDR2 FQGTGA. The CDR3 extends over 14 amino acids.